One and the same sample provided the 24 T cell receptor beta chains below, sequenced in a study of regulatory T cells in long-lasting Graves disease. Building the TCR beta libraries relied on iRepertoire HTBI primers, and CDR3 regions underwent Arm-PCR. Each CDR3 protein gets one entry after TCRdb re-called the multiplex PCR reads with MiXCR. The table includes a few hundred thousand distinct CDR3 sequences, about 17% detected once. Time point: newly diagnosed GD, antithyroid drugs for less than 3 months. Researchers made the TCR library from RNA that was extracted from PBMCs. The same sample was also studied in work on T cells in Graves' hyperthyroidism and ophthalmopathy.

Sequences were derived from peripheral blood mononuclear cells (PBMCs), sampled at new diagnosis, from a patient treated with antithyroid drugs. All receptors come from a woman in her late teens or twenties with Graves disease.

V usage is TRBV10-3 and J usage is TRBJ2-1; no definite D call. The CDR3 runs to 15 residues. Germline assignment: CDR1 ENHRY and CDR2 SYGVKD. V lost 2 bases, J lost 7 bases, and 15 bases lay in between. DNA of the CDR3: TGTGCCATCAGTGAGACCGCTTACTCCGGGAATGAGCAGTTCTTC. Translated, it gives CAISETAYSGNEQFF.

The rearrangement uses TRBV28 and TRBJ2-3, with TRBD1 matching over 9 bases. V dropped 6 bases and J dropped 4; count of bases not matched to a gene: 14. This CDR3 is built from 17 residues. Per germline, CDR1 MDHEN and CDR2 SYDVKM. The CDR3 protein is CASRPFEGQGRADTQYF. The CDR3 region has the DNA TGTGCCAGCAGACCATTCGAGGGACAGGGAAGAGCAGATACGCAGTATTTT.

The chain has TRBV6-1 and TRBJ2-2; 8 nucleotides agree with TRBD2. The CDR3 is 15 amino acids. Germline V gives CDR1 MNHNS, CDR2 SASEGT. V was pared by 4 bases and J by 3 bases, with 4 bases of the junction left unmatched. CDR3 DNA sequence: TGTGCCAGCAGTGCTACTAGCGGTTACACCGGGGAGCTGTTTTTT. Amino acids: CASSATSGYTGELFF.

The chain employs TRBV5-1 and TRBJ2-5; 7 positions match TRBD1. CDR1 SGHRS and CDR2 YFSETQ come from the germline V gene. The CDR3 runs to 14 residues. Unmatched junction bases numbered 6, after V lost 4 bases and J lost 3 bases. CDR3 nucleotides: TGCGCCAGCAGCACAGGGACAGCGAAAGAGACCCAGTACTTC. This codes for CASSTGTAKETQYF.

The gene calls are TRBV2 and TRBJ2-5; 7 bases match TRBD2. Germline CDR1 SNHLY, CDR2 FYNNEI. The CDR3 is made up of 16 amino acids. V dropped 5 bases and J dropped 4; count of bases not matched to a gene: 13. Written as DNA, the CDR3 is TGTGCCAGCAGTTATGGGCTAGCGGCCCCCGTAGAGACCCAGTACTTC. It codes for CASSYGLAAPVETQYF.

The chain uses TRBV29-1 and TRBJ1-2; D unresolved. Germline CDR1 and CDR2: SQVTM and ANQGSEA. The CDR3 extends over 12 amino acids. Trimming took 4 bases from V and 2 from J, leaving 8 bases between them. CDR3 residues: CSVADLNYGYTF. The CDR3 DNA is TGCAGCGTTGCGGACTTGAACTATGGCTACACCTTC.

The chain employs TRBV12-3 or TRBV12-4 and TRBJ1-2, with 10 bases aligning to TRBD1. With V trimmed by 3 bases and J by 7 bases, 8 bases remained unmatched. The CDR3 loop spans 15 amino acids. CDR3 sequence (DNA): TGTGCCAGCAGTTTGGCGGGGACAGGGGCTGTTGGCTACACCTTC. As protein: CASSLAGTGAVGYTF.

Here the CDR3 DNA reads TGTGCCAGCAGCCCTGCCGAGGCGGTAGGCTACACCTTC. This gives the protein CASSPAEAVGYTF. This chain uses TRBV16 with TRBJ1-2; D gene uncertain. The germline V and J ends were trimmed by 4 bases and 8 bases, with 14 bases remaining between them. Germline V gene sequence: CDR1 KGHSY, CDR2 FQNENV. The CDR3 runs to 13 residues.

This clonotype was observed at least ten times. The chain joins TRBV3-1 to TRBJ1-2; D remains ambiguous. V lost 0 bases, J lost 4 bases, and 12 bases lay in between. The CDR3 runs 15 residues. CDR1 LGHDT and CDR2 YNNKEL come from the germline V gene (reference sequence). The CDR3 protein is CASSQDGFGGYGYTF. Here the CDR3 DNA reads TGTGCCAGCAGCCAAGATGGGTTTGGAGGCTATGGCTACACCTTC. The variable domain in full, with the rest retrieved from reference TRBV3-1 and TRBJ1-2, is DTAVSQTPKYLVTQMGNDKSIKCEQNLGHDTMYWYKQDSKKFLKIMFSYNNKELIINETVPNRFSPKSPDKAHLNLHINSLELGDSAVYFCASSQDGFGGYGYTFGSGTRLTVV.

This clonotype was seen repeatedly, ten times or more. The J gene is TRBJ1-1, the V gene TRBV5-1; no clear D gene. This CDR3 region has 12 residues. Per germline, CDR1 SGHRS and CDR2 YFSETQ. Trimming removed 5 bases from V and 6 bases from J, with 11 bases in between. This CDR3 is CASSRGRAEAFF. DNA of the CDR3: TGCGCCAGCAGTCGGGGTCGGGCTGAAGCTTTCTTT.

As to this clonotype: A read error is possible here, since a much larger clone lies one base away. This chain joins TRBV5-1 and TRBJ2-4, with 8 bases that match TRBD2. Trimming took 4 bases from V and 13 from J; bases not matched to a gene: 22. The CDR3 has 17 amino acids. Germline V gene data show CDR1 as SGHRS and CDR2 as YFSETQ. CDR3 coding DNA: TGCGCCAGCAGCCCAGGACATACTAGCGGCTTGGACAATGAGCAGTACTTC. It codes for CASSPGHTSGLDNEQYF.

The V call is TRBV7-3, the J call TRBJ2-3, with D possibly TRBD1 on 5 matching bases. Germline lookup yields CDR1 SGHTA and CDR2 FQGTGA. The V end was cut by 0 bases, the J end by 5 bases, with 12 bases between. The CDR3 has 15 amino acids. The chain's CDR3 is CASSLTRASRDTQYF. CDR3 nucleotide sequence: TGTGCCAGCAGCTTAACCAGGGCTAGTAGAGATACGCAGTATTTT.

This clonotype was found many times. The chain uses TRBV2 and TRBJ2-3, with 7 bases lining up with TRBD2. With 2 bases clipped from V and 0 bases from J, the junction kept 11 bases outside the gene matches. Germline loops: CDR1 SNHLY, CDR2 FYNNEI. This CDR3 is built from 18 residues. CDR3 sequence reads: CASSETGSLAISTDTQYF. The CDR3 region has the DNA TGTGCCAGCAGTGAAACTGGCTCACTAGCGATTAGCACAGATACGCAGTATTTT.

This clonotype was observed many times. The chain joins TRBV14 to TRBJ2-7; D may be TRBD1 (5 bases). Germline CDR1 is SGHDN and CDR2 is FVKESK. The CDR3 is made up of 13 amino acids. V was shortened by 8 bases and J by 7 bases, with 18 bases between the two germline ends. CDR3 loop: CASGFGATWEQYF. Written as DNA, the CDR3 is TGTGCCAGCGGATTTGGGGCGACTTGGGAGCAGTACTTC.

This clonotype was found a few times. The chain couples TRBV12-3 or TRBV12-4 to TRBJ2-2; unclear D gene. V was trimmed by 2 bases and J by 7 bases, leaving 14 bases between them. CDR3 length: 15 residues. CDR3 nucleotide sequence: TGTGCCAGCAGTTTAACGTCCACATCAGGCGGGGAGCTGTTTTTT. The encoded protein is CASSLTSTSGGELFF.

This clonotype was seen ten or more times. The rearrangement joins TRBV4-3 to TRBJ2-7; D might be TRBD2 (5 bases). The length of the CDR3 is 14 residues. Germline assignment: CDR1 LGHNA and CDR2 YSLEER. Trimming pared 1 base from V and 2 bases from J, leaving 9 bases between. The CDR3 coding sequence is TGCGCCAGCAGCCAAGGACCGGGAACCTACGAGCAGTACTTC. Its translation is CASSQGPGTYEQYF.

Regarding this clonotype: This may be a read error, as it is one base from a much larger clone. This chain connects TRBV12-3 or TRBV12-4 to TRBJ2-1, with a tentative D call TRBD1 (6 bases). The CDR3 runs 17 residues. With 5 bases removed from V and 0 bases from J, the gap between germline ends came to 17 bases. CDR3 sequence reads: CASSESDRLDSYNEQFF. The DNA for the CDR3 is TGTGCCAGCAGTGAGTCGGACAGATTAGACTCCTACAATGAGCAGTTCTTC.

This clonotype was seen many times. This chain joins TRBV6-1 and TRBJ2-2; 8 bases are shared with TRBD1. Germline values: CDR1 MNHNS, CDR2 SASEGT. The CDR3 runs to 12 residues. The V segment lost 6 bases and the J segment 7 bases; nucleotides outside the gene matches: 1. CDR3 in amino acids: CASRQGVGELFF. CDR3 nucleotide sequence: TGTGCCAGCAGACAGGGGGTCGGGGAGCTGTTTTTT.

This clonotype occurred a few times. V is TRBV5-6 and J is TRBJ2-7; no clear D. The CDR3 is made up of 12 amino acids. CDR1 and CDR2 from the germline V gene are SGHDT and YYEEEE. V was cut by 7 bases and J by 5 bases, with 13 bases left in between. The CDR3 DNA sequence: TGTGCCAGCGCCCATGCCGGAGACGAGCAGTACTTC. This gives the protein CASAHAGDEQYF. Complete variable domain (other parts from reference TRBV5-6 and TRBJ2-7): DAGVTQSPTHLIKTRGQQVTLRCSPKSGHDTVSWYQQALGQGPQFIFQYYEEEERQRGNFPDRFSGHQFPNYSSELNVNALLLGDSALYLCASAHAGDEQYFGPGTRLTVT.

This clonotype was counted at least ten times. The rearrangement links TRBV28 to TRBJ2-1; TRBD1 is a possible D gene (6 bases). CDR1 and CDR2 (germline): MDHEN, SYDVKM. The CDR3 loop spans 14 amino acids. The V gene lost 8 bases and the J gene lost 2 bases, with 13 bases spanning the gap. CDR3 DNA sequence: TGTGCCAGCCTACGGGACACTCCCTACAATGAGCAGTTCTTC. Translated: CASLRDTPYNEQFF.

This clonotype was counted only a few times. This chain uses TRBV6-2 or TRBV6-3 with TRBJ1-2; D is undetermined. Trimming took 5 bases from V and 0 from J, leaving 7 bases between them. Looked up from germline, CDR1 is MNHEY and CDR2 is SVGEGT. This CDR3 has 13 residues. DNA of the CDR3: TGTGCCAGCAGTGAATGGGCTAACTATGGCTACACCTTC. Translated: CASSEWANYGYTF.

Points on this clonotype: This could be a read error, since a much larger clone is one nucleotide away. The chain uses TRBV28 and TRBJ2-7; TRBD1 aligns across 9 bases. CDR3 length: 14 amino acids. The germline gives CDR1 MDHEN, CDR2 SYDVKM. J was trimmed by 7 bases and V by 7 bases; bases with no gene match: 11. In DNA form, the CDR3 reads TGTGCCAGCAATTTGTTACAGGGGGCGCAAGAGCAGTACTTC. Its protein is CASNLLQGAQEQYF.

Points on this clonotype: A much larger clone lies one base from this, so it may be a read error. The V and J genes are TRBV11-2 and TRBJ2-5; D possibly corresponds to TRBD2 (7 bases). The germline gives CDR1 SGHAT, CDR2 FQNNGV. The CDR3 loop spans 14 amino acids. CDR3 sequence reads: CASSQAAGRGTQDF. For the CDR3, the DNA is TGTGCCAGCAGCCAAGCCGCGGGGAGGGGGACCCAGGACTTC.

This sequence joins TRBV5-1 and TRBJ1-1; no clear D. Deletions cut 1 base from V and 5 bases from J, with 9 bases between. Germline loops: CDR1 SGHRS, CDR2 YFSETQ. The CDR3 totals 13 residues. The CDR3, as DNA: TGCGCCAGCAGCTTGAGTAGATCTACTGAAGCTTTCTTT. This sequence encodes CASSLSRSTEAFF.